The 15 T cell receptor beta chains presented below share a single source sample, sequenced in a study of cytotoxic CD8 clonotypes in ibrutinib-treated CLL. Here immunoSEQ multiplex PCR was the method, and the copy in TCRdb shows in-frame clones only, minus some. The sample includes more than 30,000 clones, 69% of them seen just once. Sample: PBMCs, taken before ibrutinib treatment. The receptors were sampled from a human donor with chronic lymphocytic leukemia.

The sample holds a few counts of this clone. The rearrangement links TRBV7-3 to TRBJ2-1; 8 bases align to TRBD2. The germline gives CDR1 SGHTA, CDR2 FQGTGA. J lost 0 bases, V lost 4 bases, and 5 bases had no gene match. This CDR3 comprises 16 residues. CDR3 coding DNA: TGTGCCAGCAGCTCGACTAGCGATAGCTCCTACAATGAGCAGTTCTTC. This translates into CASSSTSDSSYNEQFF.

The chain employs TRBV5-8 and TRBJ2-1, with D unresolved. The V and J ends lost 5 bases and 7 bases respectively, with 13 bases between them. CDR3 length: 13 residues. Germline V lookup: CDR1 SGHTS, CDR2 YDEGEE. CDR3 region: CASSTMGRNEQFF. The CDR3 DNA reads as TGTGCCAGCAGTACGATGGGCAGGAATGAGCAGTTCTTC. The full variable domain, with the rest looked up from reference TRBV5-8 and TRBJ2-1, is EAGVTQSPTHLIKTRGQQATLRCSPISGHTSVYWYQQALGLGLQFLLWYDEGEERNRGNFPPRFSGRQFPNYSSELNVNALELEDSALYLCASSTMGRNEQFFGPGTRLTVL.

This chain links TRBV11-2 with TRBJ1-2; a weak D match, TRBD1 (6 bases). Trimming cost V 0 bases and J 5 bases, with 16 bases left between them. Per germline, CDR1 SGHAT and CDR2 FQNNGV. The CDR3 is 16 amino acids. The CDR3 sequence: CASSLDFSFRGYGYTF. The CDR3 bases are TGTGCCAGCAGCTTAGATTTCTCTTTCAGGGGTTATGGCTACACCTTC.

V usage is TRBV2 and J usage is TRBJ1-1; D call uncertain. Germline CDR1 reads SNHLY; CDR2 reads FYNNEI. Trimming took off 6 bases at V and 4 bases at J, with 12 bases between the two ends. This CDR3 spans 13 amino acids. CDR3 protein: CASRPAGPTEAFF. The DNA for the CDR3 is TGTGCCAGCAGACCGGCCGGGCCCACTGAAGCTTTCTTT.

Here the CDR3 DNA reads TGTGCCAGCAACCCGACCACTAGCGGGGGGGCCCGGGGCACAGATACGCAGTATTTT. This sequence encodes CASNPTTSGGARGTDTQYF. This sequence joins TRBV5-8 and TRBJ2-3, with 13 bases lining up with TRBD2. The CDR3 covers 19 residues. V was pared by 6 bases and J by 1 base, with 14 bases of the junction left unmatched. The germline V gene encodes CDR1 SGHTS and CDR2 YDEGEE.

The CDR3 DNA reads as TGTGCCAGCAGTGCGTTCGGGGGTAATTCACCCCTCCACTTT. It is translated as CASSAFGGNSPLHF. This rearrangement joins TRBV27 to TRBJ1-6; tentatively, D is TRBD1 (5 bases). Between the trimmed V and J ends, which lost 5 bases and 6 bases, there was a span of 11 bases. The V gene's germline CDR1 is MNHEY and CDR2 SMNVEV (reference sequence). CDR3 length: 14 amino acids.

The chain joins TRBV7-2 to TRBJ2-1; D not certain. With 2 bases removed from V and 9 bases from J, the gap between germline ends came to 8 bases. In germline, CDR1 is SGHTA, CDR2 FQGNSA. This CDR3 is 12 amino acids long. This chain's CDR3 is CASSLIVLEQFF. As DNA, the CDR3 is TGTGCCAGCAGCTTAATAGTTCTTGAGCAGTTCTTC.

The CDR3 spells CASGQAGNTIYF. The CDR3 DNA is TGTGCCAGCGGACAGGCTGGAAACACCATATATTTT. The rearrangement links TRBV28 to TRBJ1-3, with 7 bases matching TRBD1. J was trimmed by 2 bases and V by 8 bases; bases with no gene match: 0. Germline-derived CDR1 and CDR2 are MDHEN and SYDVKM. The CDR3 runs to 12 residues.

This clone was detected only a few times. The chain is built from TRBV10-3 and TRBJ2-7; no clear D. CDR1 and CDR2 (germline): ENHRY, SYGVKD. This CDR3 region has 13 residues. Trimming shortened V by 3 bases and J by 3 bases, and 9 bases separated the two germline ends. CDR3 coding DNA: TGTGCCATCAGTGACAACGGTCACTACGAGCAGTACTTC. Translating gives CAISDNGHYEQYF.

V and J are TRBV9 and TRBJ2-1; D might be TRBD1 (5 bases). Germline CDR1 is SGDLS and CDR2 is YYNGEE. The V gene lost 0 bases and the J gene lost 12 bases, with 10 bases spanning the gap. This CDR3 is built from 12 residues. CDR3: CASSVVVGPQFF. CDR3 sequence (DNA): TGTGCCAGCAGCGTAGTTGTGGGGCCGCAGTTCTTC.

The V call is TRBV5-1, the J call TRBJ1-1; the D is unclear. Between the trimmed V and J ends, which lost 0 bases and 3 bases, there was a span of 6 bases. The V gene's germline CDR1 is SGHRS and CDR2 YFSETQ. The CDR3 extends over 13 amino acids. Here the CDR3 reads CASSLVGYTEAFF. As DNA, the CDR3 is TGCGCCAGCAGCTTGGTTGGTTACACTGAAGCTTTCTTT.

V gene TRBV30 combines with J gene TRBJ2-3; TRBD1 agrees at 8 bases. The CDR3 is 14 residues long. Looked up from germline, CDR1 is GTSNPN and CDR2 is SVGIG (reference sequence). After removal of 1 base from V and 9 bases from J, the junction contained 9 bases not matched to a gene. CDR3 DNA: TGTGCCTGGAGTGCTCTGACAGGGGTTGCAACGCAGTATTTT. This translates into CAWSALTGVATQYF. The whole variable domain, remainder taken from reference TRBV30 and TRBJ2-3, is SQTIHQWPATLVQPVGSPLSLECTVEGTSNPNLYWYRQAAGRGLQLLFYSVGIGQISSEVPQNLSASRPQDRQFILSSKKLLLSDSGFYLCAWSALTGVATQYFGPGTRLTVL.

The V gene is TRBV7-9, the J gene TRBJ1-3; perhaps TRBD1 as D (6 bases). The germline gives CDR1 SEHNR, CDR2 FQNEAQ (reference sequence). The CDR3 is 14 amino acids. The V end was cut by 1 base, the J end by 8 bases, with 12 bases between. DNA for the CDR3: TGTGCCAGCAGCTTAGGCAGGGGACGAGACACCATATATTTT. Translated: CASSLGRGRDTIYF.

This sequence joins TRBV11-3 and TRBJ2-7; 8 nucleotides line up with TRBD2. The germline CDR1 and CDR2 sequences are SGHNT and YENEEA. This CDR3 spans 18 amino acids. Trimming took 1 base from V and 3 from J; bases not matched to a gene: 14. The CDR3 DNA sequence: TGTGCCAGCAGCTTAGGGGTGGGTGCGGGAGGAGGAAGCTACGAGCAGTACTTC. Its protein is CASSLGVGAGGGSYEQYF.

The chain joins TRBV5-5 to TRBJ2-7; D is ambiguous. Trimming left V 4 bases short and J 3 bases short, with 20 bases between. The CDR3 extends over 16 amino acids. Germline loops: CDR1 SGHKS, CDR2 YYEKEE (reference sequence). The CDR3 loop is CASSLSSGSLSYEQYF. The CDR3 DNA follows: TGTGCCAGCAGCCTATCATCCGGGTCCCTAAGCTACGAGCAGTACTTC.